Sequencing of this T cell receptor beta chain was carried out in a study of cytomegalovirus exposure and HLA in healthy donors. The wider study: A subsequent analysis stated that the 120 or so validation repertoires were run on the same platform as the approximately 660 first-cohort repertoires. The study, taken as a whole, reports: Whilst most TCR sequences proved rare, a subset of public TCRs occurred across many donors. Through in vitro validation, three CMV-associated chains were shown to be specific for CMV antigens.

Germline CDR1 and CDR2: LNHDA and SQIVND (reference sequence). The CDR3 contains 18 residues. With 5 bases clipped from V and 4 bases from J, the junction kept 15 bases outside the gene matches. Sequencing was performed with immunoSEQ multiplex PCR; in TCRdb, only in-frame clones are kept and a portion is missing. The sample lists more than 300,000 clones, just over 85% occurring once. With regard to this clone: Its antigen is not known.

The sample comprised PBMCs. This TCR was sampled from a woman aged 18 to 35 in good health and CMV-seronegative. The V call is TRBV19, the J call TRBJ2-1, with 9 bases matching TRBD2. CDR3 region: CASSSPTSSGRFYNEQFF. The CDR3 DNA reads as TGTGCCAGTAGTTCACCGACTAGTAGCGGGAGATTTTACAATGAGCAGTTCTTC.